The 9 T cell receptor beta chains below come from one sample, sequenced in a study of blood T cells in healthy people across ages. Next came a second PCR, run for about 7 to 12 cycles, which used a sample-barcoded 5' primer along with a J-beta primer mix. TCRdb processed the 5' RACE reads anew with MiXCR; each CDR3 protein has one entry. The profile shows approximately 1.5 million distinct CDR3 sequences, roughly 32% of them singletons. The sample taken for sequencing was blood. The receptor source for this set is a woman aged 30 to 39 in good health.

This clonotype occurred a few times. The J gene is TRBJ2-5, the V gene TRBV20-1; D call uncertain. Germline CDR1 DFQATT, CDR2 SNEGSKA (reference sequence). The V gene lost 5 bases and the J gene lost 4 bases, with 17 bases spanning the gap. This CDR3 comprises 14 residues. The CDR3 sequence is CSAYPDTYRETQYF. DNA of the CDR3: TGCAGTGCTTATCCTGACACGTACCGAGAGACCCAGTACTTC.

The chain is built from TRBV5-1 and TRBJ2-7; D not resolved. Germline CDR1 is SGHRS and CDR2 is YFSETQ. Trimming took 4 bases from V and 2 from J, leaving 13 bases between them. The CDR3 extends over 14 amino acids. The CDR3, as DNA: TGCGCCAGCAGCCCGGAGAGGCCCACCTACGAGCAGTACTTC. Its translation: CASSPERPTYEQYF.

The chain combines TRBV2 with TRBJ1-4, with 7 bases aligning to TRBD1. V was pared by 6 bases and J by 0 bases, with 7 bases of the junction left unmatched. The CDR3 loop spans 16 amino acids. The V gene's germline CDR1 is SNHLY and CDR2 FYNNEI. The chain's CDR3 is CASRQLTGATNEKLFF. The CDR3 bases are TGTGCCAGCAGACAACTAACAGGGGCAACTAATGAAAAACTGTTTTTT. Using reference TRBV2 and TRBJ1-4 for the parts outside the CDR3, the full variable domain is EPEVTQTPSHQVTQMGQEVILRCVPISNHLYFYWYRQILGQKVEFLVSFYNNEISEKSEIFDDQFSVERPDGSNFTLKIRSTKLEDSAMYFCASRQLTGATNEKLFFGSGTQLSVL.

As regards this clonotype: At one end the junction does not follow the germline gene, possibly because of a read error. V usage is TRBV20-1 and J usage is TRBJ1-4; 9 nucleotides agree with TRBD1. Germline CDR1 DFQATT, CDR2 SNEGSKA (reference sequence). The length of the CDR3 is 14 residues. This CDR3 reads CSAITGGWGEKRFF. CDR3 DNA: TGCAGTGCTATTACAGGGGGCTGGGGTGAAAAACGGTTTTTT.

CDR3 in DNA: TGCAGTGCCGGGACTACGGGACGGTGGGACAATGAGCAGTTCTTC. Its translation is CSAGTTGRWDNEQFF. This chain uses TRBV20-1 with TRBJ2-1; TRBD2 aligns across 7 bases. The germline V gene encodes CDR1 DFQATT and CDR2 SNEGSKA (reference sequence). V shed 6 bases, J shed 5 bases, and the junction held 13 bases outside the gene matches. The CDR3 consists of 15 residues.

The sample holds a few counts of this clonotype. The chain carries TRBV27 and TRBJ1-1; D uncertain. This CDR3 contains 14 residues. Germline-derived CDR1 and CDR2 are MNHEY and SMNVEV (reference sequence). The ends were cut back, 3 bases at V and 1 base at J, with 9 bases in the middle. CDR3 in DNA: TGTGCCAGCAGTTTTAGGGTGGGGAACACTGAAGCTTTCTTT. It specifies CASSFRVGNTEAFF.

The chain joins TRBV29-1 to TRBJ2-1; 7 bases align to TRBD1. V lost 7 bases, J lost 6 bases, and 12 bases stayed unmatched. Per the germline V gene, CDR1 is SQVTM and CDR2 is ANQGSEA. The CDR3 loop spans 14 amino acids. CDR3 DNA: TGCAGCGCCAAAGGGACAGCTACCTCCAATGAGCAGTTCTTC. This sequence encodes CSAKGTATSNEQFF.

The chain employs TRBV7-9 and TRBJ2-7; no clear D gene. Germline values: CDR1 SEHNR, CDR2 FQNEAQ (reference sequence). V was clipped by 3 bases and J by 0 bases, with 9 bases between them. The CDR3 length is 14 residues. CDR3 residues: CASSLEFFSYEQYF. The CDR3 DNA is TGTGCCAGCAGCTTGGAATTCTTCTCCTACGAGCAGTACTTC.

This clonotype has a handful of counts. The rearrangement joins TRBV20-1 to TRBJ2-7, with D tentatively TRBD2 (6 bases). Trimming pared 6 bases from V and 2 bases from J, leaving 20 bases between. The V gene's germline CDR1 is DFQATT and CDR2 SNEGSKA (reference sequence). The CDR3 totals 15 residues. CDR3 coding DNA: TGCAGTGCAACCGAGGGACTCCCCAATCCCTACGAGCAGTACTTC. Amino acid sequence: CSATEGLPNPYEQYF.